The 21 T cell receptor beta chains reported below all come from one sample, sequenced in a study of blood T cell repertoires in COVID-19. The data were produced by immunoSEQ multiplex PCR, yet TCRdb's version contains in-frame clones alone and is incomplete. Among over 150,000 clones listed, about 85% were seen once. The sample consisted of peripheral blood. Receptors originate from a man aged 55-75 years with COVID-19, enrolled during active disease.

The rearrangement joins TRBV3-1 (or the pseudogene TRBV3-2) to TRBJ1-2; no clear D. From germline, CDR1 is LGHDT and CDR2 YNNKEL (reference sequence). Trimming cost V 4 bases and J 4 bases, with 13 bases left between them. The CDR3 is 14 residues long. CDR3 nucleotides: TGTGCCAGCAGCCCGTCCTCCGGTAGCTATGGCTACACCTTC. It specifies CASSPSSGSYGYTF.

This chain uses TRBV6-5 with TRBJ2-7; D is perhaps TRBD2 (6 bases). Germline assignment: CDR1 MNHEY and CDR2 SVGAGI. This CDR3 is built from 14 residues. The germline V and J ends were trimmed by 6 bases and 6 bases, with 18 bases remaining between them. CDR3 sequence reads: CASRVNGGLREQYF. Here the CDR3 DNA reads TGTGCCAGCAGGGTAAACGGGGGATTGCGCGAGCAGTACTTC.

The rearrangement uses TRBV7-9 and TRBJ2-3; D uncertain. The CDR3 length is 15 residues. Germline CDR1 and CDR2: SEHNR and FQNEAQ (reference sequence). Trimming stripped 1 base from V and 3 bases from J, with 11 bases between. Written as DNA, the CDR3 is TGTGCCAGCAGCTTAGGTCAGATAATAACAGATACGCAGTATTTT. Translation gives CASSLGQIITDTQYF.

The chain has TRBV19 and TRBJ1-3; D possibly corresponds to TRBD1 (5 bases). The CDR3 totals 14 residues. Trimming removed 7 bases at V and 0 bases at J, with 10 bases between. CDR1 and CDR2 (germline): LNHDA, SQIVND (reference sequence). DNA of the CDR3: TGTGCCAGTAAGGACACCGTCTCTGGAAACACCATATATTTT. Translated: CASKDTVSGNTIYF.

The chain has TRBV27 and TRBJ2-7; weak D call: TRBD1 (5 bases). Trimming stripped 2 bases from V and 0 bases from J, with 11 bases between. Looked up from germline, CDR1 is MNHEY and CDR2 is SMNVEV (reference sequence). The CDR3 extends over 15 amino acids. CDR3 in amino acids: CASSLQGRFSYEQYF. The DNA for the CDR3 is TGTGCCAGCAGTTTACAGGGCCGCTTCTCCTACGAGCAGTACTTC.

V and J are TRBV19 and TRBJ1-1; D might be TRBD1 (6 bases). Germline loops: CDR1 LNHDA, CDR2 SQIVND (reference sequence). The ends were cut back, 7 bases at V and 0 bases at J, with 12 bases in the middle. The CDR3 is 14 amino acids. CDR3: CASIRDTVNTEAFF. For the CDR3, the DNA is TGTGCCAGTATTAGGGACACGGTGAACACTGAAGCTTTCTTT.

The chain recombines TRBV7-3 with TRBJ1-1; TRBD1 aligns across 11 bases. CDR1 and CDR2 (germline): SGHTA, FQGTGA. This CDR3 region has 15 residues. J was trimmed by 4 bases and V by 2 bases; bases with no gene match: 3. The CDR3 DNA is TGTGCCAGCAGCTTATCCGGGACAGGGGGCACTGAAGCTTTCTTT. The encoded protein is CASSLSGTGGTEAFF.

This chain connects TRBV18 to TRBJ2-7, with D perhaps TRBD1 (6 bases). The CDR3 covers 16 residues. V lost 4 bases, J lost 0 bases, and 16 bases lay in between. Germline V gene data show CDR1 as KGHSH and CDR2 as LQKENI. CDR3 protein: CASSLGTRANSYEQYF. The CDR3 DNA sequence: TGTGCCAGCTCACTCGGGACACGCGCAAACTCCTACGAGCAGTACTTC.

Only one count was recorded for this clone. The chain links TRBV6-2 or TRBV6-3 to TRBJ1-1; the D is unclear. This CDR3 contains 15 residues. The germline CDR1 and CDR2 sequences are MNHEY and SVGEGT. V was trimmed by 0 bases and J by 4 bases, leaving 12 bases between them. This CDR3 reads CASSYSYSGSTEAFF. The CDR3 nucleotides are TGTGCCAGCAGTTACTCCTACTCGGGGAGCACTGAAGCTTTCTTT.

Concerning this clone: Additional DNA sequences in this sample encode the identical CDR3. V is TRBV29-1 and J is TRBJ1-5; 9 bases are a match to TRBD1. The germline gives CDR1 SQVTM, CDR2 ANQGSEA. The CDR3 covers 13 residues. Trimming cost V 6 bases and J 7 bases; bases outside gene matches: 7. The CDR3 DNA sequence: TGCAGCGTCCTGACAGGGGGAAGCCAGCCCCAGCATTTT. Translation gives CSVLTGGSQPQHF. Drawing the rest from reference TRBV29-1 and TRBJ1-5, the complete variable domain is SAVISQKPSRDICQRGTSLTIQCQVDSQVTMMFWYRQQPGQSLTLIATANQGSEATYESGFVIDKFPISRPNLTFSTLTVSNMSPEDSSIYLCSVLTGGSQPQHFGDGTRLSIL.

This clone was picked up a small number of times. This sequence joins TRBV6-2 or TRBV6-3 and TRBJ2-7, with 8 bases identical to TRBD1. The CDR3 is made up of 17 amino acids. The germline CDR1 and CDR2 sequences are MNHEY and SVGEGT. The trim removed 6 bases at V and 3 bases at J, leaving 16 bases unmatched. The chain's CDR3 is CASSYTRNRQGIYEQYF. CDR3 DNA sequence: TGTGCCAGCAGCTATACGAGAAACCGACAGGGGATCTACGAGCAGTACTTC.

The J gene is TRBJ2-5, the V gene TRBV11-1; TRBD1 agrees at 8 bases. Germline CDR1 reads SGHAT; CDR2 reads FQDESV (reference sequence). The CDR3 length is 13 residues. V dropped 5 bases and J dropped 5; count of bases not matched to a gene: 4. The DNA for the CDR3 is TGTGCCAGCAGCCAGGGGGCTGTGGAGACCCAGTACTTC. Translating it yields CASSQGAVETQYF.

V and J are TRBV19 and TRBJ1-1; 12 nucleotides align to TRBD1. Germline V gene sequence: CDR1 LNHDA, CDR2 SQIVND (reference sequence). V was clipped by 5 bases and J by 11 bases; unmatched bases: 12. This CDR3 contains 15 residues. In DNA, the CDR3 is TGTGCCAGTAGTGGGACAGGGGGCTCCATAATGGTGGCTTTCTTT. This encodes CASSGTGGSIMVAFF.

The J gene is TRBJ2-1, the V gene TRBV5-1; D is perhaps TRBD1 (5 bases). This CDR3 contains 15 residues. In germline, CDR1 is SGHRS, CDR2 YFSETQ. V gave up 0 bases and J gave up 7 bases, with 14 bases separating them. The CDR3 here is CASSLVAGSHNEQFF. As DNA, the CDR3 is TGCGCCAGCAGCTTGGTTGCAGGGTCCCATAATGAGCAGTTCTTC.

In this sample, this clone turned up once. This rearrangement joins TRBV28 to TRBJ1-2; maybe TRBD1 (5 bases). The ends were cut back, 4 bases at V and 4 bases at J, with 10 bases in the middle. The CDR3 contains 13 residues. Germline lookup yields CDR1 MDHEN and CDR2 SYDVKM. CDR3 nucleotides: TGTGCCAGCAGTTCGGGGGTCTTCTATGGCTACACCTTC. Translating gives CASSSGVFYGYTF.

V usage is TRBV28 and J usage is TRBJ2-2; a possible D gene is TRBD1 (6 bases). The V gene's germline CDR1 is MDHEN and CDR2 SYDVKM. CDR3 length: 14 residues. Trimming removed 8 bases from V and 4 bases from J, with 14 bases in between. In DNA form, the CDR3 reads TGTGCCAGCCTGGCAGGGGATGGCACCGGGGAGCTGTTTTTT. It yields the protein CASLAGDGTGELFF.

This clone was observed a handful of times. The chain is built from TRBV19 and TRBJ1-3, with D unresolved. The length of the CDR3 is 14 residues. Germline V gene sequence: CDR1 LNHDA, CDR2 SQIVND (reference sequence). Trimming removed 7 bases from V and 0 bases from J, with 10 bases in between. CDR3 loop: CASTGRSSGNTIYF. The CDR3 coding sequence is TGTGCCAGTACCGGGAGAAGCTCTGGAAACACCATATATTTT.

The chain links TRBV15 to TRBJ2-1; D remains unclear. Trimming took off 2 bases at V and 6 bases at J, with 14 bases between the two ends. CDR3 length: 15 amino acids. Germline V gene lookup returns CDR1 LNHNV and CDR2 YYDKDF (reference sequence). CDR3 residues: CATSRQRVGANEQFF. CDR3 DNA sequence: TGTGCCACCAGCAGACAGCGAGTTGGCGCCAATGAGCAGTTCTTC.

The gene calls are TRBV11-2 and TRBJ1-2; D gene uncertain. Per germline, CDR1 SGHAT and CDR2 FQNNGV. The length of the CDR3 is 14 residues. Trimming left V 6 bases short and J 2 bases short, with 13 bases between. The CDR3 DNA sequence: TGTGCCAGCAGTTGGAACGCCAGGAACTATGGCTACACCTTC. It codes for CASSWNARNYGYTF. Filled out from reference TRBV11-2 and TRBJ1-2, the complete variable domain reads EAGVAQSPRYKIIEKRQSVAFWCNPISGHATLYWYQQILGQGPKLLIQFQNNGVVDDSQLPKDRFSAERLKGVDSTLKIQPAKLEDSAVYLCASSWNARNYGYTFGSGTRLTVV.

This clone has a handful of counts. The CDR3: CASSPSRREGTEAFF. CDR3 sequence (DNA): TGTGCCAGCAGCCCCTCCCGCAGGGAGGGCACTGAAGCTTTCTTT. The genes are TRBV7-8 and TRBJ1-1; D might be TRBD1 (5 bases). Trimming pared 5 bases from V and 4 bases from J, leaving 17 bases between. The CDR3 has 15 residues. Germline CDR1 reads SGHVS; CDR2 reads FQNEAQ. The complete variable domain, with remaining parts taken from reference TRBV7-8 and TRBJ1-1, reads GAGVSQSPRYKVAKRGQDVALRCDPISGHVSLFWYQQALGQGPEFLTYFQNEAQLDKSGLPSDRFFAERPEGSVSTLKIQRTQQEDSAVYLCASSPSRREGTEAFFGQGTRLTVV.

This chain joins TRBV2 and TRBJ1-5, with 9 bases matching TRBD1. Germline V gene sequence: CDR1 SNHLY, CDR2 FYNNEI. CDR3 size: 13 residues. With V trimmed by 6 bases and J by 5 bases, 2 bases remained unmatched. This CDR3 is CASRTGGDQPQHF. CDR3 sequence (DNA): TGTGCCAGCAGAACAGGGGGCGATCAGCCCCAGCATTTT.